What follows are 12 T cell receptor beta chains derived from one specimen sequenced in a study of blood T cell repertoires in COVID-19. Only in-frame clones appear in the TCRdb table, and some are missing; sequencing was by immunoSEQ multiplex PCR. The sample holds 4,500 to 5,000 clones, roughly four fifths seen once. Sequenced: peripheral blood. These receptors originate from a man between 65 and 85 years old with active COVID-19.

This sequence joins TRBV28 and TRBJ1-2; TRBD1 is a possible D gene (5 bases). Between the trimmed V and J ends, which lost 7 bases and 5 bases, there was a span of 17 bases. Germline CDR1 reads MDHEN; CDR2 reads SYDVKM. The length of the CDR3 is 14 residues. The CDR3 nucleotides read TGTGCCAGCATAATGGGGGGAGTGGGTTATGGCTACACCTTC. Protein: CASIMGGVGYGYTF.

This chain connects TRBV28 to TRBJ2-5, with 7 bases aligning to TRBD1. Unmatched junction bases numbered 6, after V lost 4 bases and J lost 1 base. This CDR3 region has 15 residues. The germline V gene has CDR1 MDHEN and CDR2 SYDVKM. The CDR3 here is CASSSGTDIQETQYF. The CDR3 coding sequence is TGTGCCAGCAGTTCCGGGACAGATATCCAAGAGACCCAGTACTTC.

V and J are TRBV5-1 and TRBJ2-3; TRBD2 might be the D (11 bases). The germline gives CDR1 SGHRS, CDR2 YFSETQ. Trimming shortened V by 7 bases and J by 2 bases, and 26 bases separated the two germline ends. The CDR3 runs 18 residues. CDR3 nucleotide sequence: TGCGCCAGCGGGGGACAGGGGCTGACTAGCGGGGACACAGATACGCAGTATTTT. Its protein is CASGGQGLTSGDTDTQYF.

The V gene is TRBV19, the J gene TRBJ2-2, with D tentatively TRBD1 (5 bases). Trimming pared 1 base from V and 3 bases from J, leaving 9 bases between. This CDR3 has 15 amino acids. CDR1 and CDR2 (germline): LNHDA, SQIVND (reference sequence). The DNA of the CDR3 is TGTGCCAGTAGTATAGGACAGTTTCACACCGGGGAGCTGTTTTTT. Amino acid sequence: CASSIGQFHTGELFF. Full variable domain (rest looked up from reference TRBV19 and TRBJ2-2): DGGITQSPKYLFRKEGQNVTLSCEQNLNHDAMYWYRQDPGQGLRLIYYSQIVNDFQKGDIAEGYSVSREKKESFPLTVTSAQKNPTAFYLCASSIGQFHTGELFFGEGSRLTVL.

The gene calls are TRBV7-8 and TRBJ2-3; D might be TRBD2 (6 bases). Germline V gives CDR1 SGHVS, CDR2 FQNEAQ. V was trimmed by 0 bases and J by 2 bases, leaving 12 bases between them. The CDR3 runs to 16 residues. CDR3 nucleotides: TGTGCCAGCAGCTTAGCCTCAGGAGGGACCACAGATACGCAGTATTTT. This gives the protein CASSLASGGTTDTQYF.

The genes are TRBV29-1 and TRBJ2-5; a weak D match, TRBD2 (6 bases). V was pared by 6 bases and J by 5 bases, with 16 bases between. CDR1 is SQVTM, CDR2 ANQGSEA, per germline. The CDR3 has 13 residues. The CDR3 is CSVDYESGETQYF. CDR3 nucleotide sequence: TGCAGCGTCGACTACGAGAGCGGGGAGACCCAGTACTTC.

The chain couples TRBV4-2 to TRBJ2-5, with 8 bases aligning to TRBD2. Per the germline V gene, CDR1 is LGHNA and CDR2 is YNFKEQ. Losses at the gene ends were 0 bases for V and 2 bases for J; bases not matched to a gene: 8. The CDR3 length is 17 residues. CDR3 DNA: TGTGCCAGCAGCCAAGAGAGCGTAGCGGGACCTCAAGAGACCCAGTACTTC. The encoded protein is CASSQESVAGPQETQYF.

The chain joins TRBV19 to TRBJ2-2; 7 bases are shared with TRBD1. This CDR3 spans 14 amino acids. Germline V lookup: CDR1 LNHDA, CDR2 SQIVND (reference sequence). Trimming removed 11 bases from V and 0 bases from J; junction bases left unmatched: 6. The CDR3 region has the DNA TGTGCCGGGAGACAGGGCTCGAACACCGGGGAGCTGTTTTTT. It encodes CAGRQGSNTGELFF.

This chain uses TRBV28 with TRBJ2-1; D ambiguous. Deletions cut 8 bases from V and 10 bases from J, with 24 bases between. The CDR3 covers 15 residues. Germline V gives CDR1 MDHEN, CDR2 SYDVKM. CDR3 region: CASATAVFPDGEQFF. CDR3 nucleotide sequence: TGTGCCAGCGCCACCGCGGTTTTCCCCGATGGGGAGCAGTTCTTC.

DNA of the CDR3: TGTGCCAGCAGCCCGACAGGAAACTATGGCTACACCTTC. Protein product: CASSPTGNYGYTF. The rearrangement uses TRBV6-5 and TRBJ1-2; D perhaps matches TRBD1 (6 bases). Trimming removed 6 bases at V and 2 bases at J, with 10 bases between. CDR3 length equals 13 residues. Germline V gene data show CDR1 as MNHEY and CDR2 as SVGAGI.

The chain is built from TRBV5-1 and TRBJ2-2; TRBD1 agrees at 10 bases. Germline trimming cut 4 bases from V and 4 bases from J; bases unmatched to any gene: 10. CDR3 size: 17 residues. Germline V gene data show CDR1 as SGHRS and CDR2 as YFSETQ. The CDR3 region is CASSDPTGGIVTGELFF. CDR3 sequence (DNA): TGCGCCAGCAGCGATCCGACAGGGGGCATTGTCACCGGGGAGCTGTTTTTT.

The V call is TRBV19, the J call TRBJ2-5, with TRBD2 identical over 7 bases. This CDR3 has 15 residues. J was trimmed by 5 bases and V by 3 bases; bases with no gene match: 9. Germline CDR1 LNHDA, CDR2 SQIVND (reference sequence). The CDR3 loop is CASSMGGTRQETQYF. The CDR3 DNA reads as TGTGCCAGTAGTATGGGGGGGACTCGTCAGGAGACCCAGTACTTC.